This T cell receptor beta chain was captured in a study of a mutant IDH1 vaccine in newly diagnosed glioma. The wider study: Earlier therapy was either radiotherapy, temozolomide, or both, and most got both. Findings and limits, study-wide: Patients mounted vaccine-induced immune responses in 85% to 95% of cases. Pseudoprogression looked unconnected to shifts in top peripheral T cell clonotypes.

Libraries were prepared by immunoSEQ multiplex PCR; TCRdb keeps only in-frame clonotypes and omits some of them. Here the sample spans tens of thousands of clones, roughly 80% being singletons. The time point is: baseline, week 1 (first vaccination visit). Treatment denoted: pre-vaccination baseline after standard-of-care therapy. New WHO grade 3 or 4 astrocytomas that were IDH1-mutant and ATRX-lost occurred in the donors. A note on this clone: Its antigen is unidentified.

The sequenced sample was PBMCs, obtained from a glioma patient treated with radiotherapy, temozolomide or both. The TCR comes from a man aged 30 to 39 with glioma.

In nucleotides, the CDR3 is TGTGCCAGCAGCTTGGCCCTGGGAGGCAATCAGCCCCAGCATTTT. Translated: CASSLALGGNQPQHF. The gene calls are TRBV5-5 and TRBJ1-5, with D hard to call. Trimming left V 0 bases short and J 2 bases short, with 9 bases between. The germline gives CDR1 SGHKS, CDR2 YYEKEE (reference sequence). This CDR3 region has 15 residues.